This section outlines one T cell receptor beta chain sequence together with its context. Its antigen specificity is not known. No much larger clonotype is one base removed from it; base qualities were not supplied. The entry originates in a study of T cells in Graves' hyperthyroidism and ophthalmopathy (dated by TCRdb to the late 2010s). About the investigation overall: Peripheral blood was sampled at the time of initial diagnosis, prior to any treatment. Whether ophthalmopathy could be predicted prospectively was tested in an independent validation cohort made up of about 20 hyperthyroidism patients plus 17 patients who later progressed to ophthalmopathy. TCR V-J signatures able to tell the groups apart were searched for in a discovery cohort of 90 to 100 patients, of whom roughly 42 had Graves' ophthalmopathy and about 55 had stable Graves' hyperthyroidism. The approximately 100 discovery patients were divided at random into training and test sets in a 7:3 ratio. Once sampling was done, hyperthyroidism patients were given methimazole at a starting dose of 30 mg daily, whereas ophthalmopathy patients were given high-dose intravenous methylprednisolone. The paper describes TCR Vbeta CDR3 sequencing of some 130 peripheral blood samples, made up of 43 ophthalmopathy patients, 70 to 80 hyperthyroidism patients and roughly 17 progressor patients. In over five Graves' hyperthyroidism patients, the study also compared T-cell repertoires from thyroid tissue with T-cell repertoires from blood. Findings and caveats that apply to the study as a whole: Ophthalmopathy was separated from stable hyperthyroidism by a 13 V-J signature model, with roughly 88% sensitivity and about 81% specificity obtained in cross-validation and 80%/75% obtained in testing. Blood samples also contained most of the expanded thyroid clonotypes (frequency above 0.001), which suggests that blood repertoires may reflect thyroid immune responses. In validation, the model predicted progression to ophthalmopathy with 55% to 71% sensitivity and 72% to 75% specificity, a median of around six months before onset. Sample size was not statistically predetermined, and investigators were not blinded to group allocation.

Taken from the germline V gene, the CDR1 and CDR2 loops are SGDLS and YYNGEE. Including the terminal cysteine and phenylalanine, the CDR3 comprises 15 residues. CDR3 DNA is the only sequence kept; it has 45 bases, read in frame from the first base. Trimming removed 7 bases from V and 3 bases from J, leaving 20 bases between the germline ends. The TCR beta CDR3 regions were amplified from RNA transcripts. A first-round RT-PCR of the TCR CDR3 used the HTBI primer set with the Qiagen OneStep RT-PCR kit. A second multiplex PCR round built the libraries, followed by size selection and purification. Libraries were sequenced paired-end with 100 bp reads on an Illumina HiSeq2000. In the paper's pipeline: SOAPnuke was used to process the raw data, with reads discarded if the reads contained adapters or uncalled bases, had a mean Phred below 15, or lacked an exact constant-primer or identifier match. High-quality paired reads were merged with COPE v1.2.5, and unique nucleotide sequences were defined as clonotypes. Clonotypes were aligned to IMGT TRBV, TRBD and TRBJ reference segments using MiTCR v1.1. The analysis was restricted to V-J combinations with a frequency above 0.0001, which together covered 99.2% of the repertoires. The TCS score was defined as F50 (clonal expansion) divided by E x V (chaos), with BLOSUM62-based TCRdist calculated between CDR3 peptides within each V-J. Welch's t-statistics and random forest reduced roughly 530 V-J features to roughly 13, which were used in a naive Bayes classifier (R e1071). The similarity between thyroid and blood repertoires was quantified using the Morisita-Horn index. Using fastp at Q25 and MiXCR, TCRdb reprocessed the public reads and kept productive beta chains. Rows matching on CDR3 protein sequence are summarized as one entry with the most common DNA and genes. TCRdb's processing, not the authors' own work, is the source of the V and J calls. This sample lists fewer than 750,000 distinct CDR3 sequences; approximately 15% were detected once. The top ten clones comprise roughly 4.5% of the sample.

Ophthalmopathy patients had moderately to severely active disease, Clinical Activity Score of at least 3, NOSPECS grade of at least 4, and duration under 3 months. Patients with uncontrolled infections, other autoimmune diseases, pregnancy or lactation were excluded. Diagnoses were based on clinical symptoms, serum thyroxine and TRAb, thyroid ultrasound and orbital computed tomography. Ficoll-Paque density gradient centrifugation was used to isolate PBMCs from under 11 ml of fresh peripheral blood. Total RNA was extracted using Trizol reagent, and RNA quality was assessed on an Agilent 2100 Bioanalyzer.

Material for sequencing was blood. The source is a woman in her thirties or forties with Graves' ophthalmopathy. The chain joins TRBV9 to TRBJ2-7, and the D gene may be TRBD1, 6 bases matching. The CDR3: CASSPLPPGDYEQYF. The nucleotide sequence reads as follows: TGTGCCAGCTCACCACTTCCCCCAGGGGACTACGAGCAGTACTTC.